These 21 T cell receptor beta chains came from one sample sequenced in a study of cytomegalovirus exposure and HLA in healthy donors. PCR involved 60 Vbeta and 13 Jbeta primers. Libraries were prepared by immunoSEQ multiplex PCR; TCRdb keeps only in-frame clonotypes and omits some of them. The data contain approximately 40,000 clones, 75% to 90% of them singletons. The sequencing sample was made of PBMCs. All receptors come from a woman aged 40-49 years in good health and CMV-seropositive.

The chain couples TRBV6-6 to TRBJ1-5, with D possibly matching TRBD1 (6 bases). The CDR3 is made up of 13 amino acids. Germline V gene lookup returns CDR1 MNHNY and CDR2 SVGAGI (reference sequence). With 6 bases removed from V and 5 bases from J, the gap between germline ends came to 11 bases. The chain's CDR3 is CASRWSGDQPQHF. CDR3 DNA: TGTGCCAGCAGATGGTCAGGGGATCAGCCCCAGCATTTT.

The CDR3 DNA sequence: TGTGCCAGCAGTTACCTGGGGGGGGACGATCAGCCCCAGCATTTT. Protein: CASSYLGGDDQPQHF. The V and J genes are TRBV6-6 and TRBJ1-5; possible D gene TRBD1, 5 bases. CDR3 length: 15 amino acids. Germline lookup yields CDR1 MNHNY and CDR2 SVGAGI (reference sequence). Trimming left V 2 bases short and J 5 bases short, with 13 bases between.

The chain is built from TRBV6-5 and TRBJ1-4; TRBD1 matches 9 bases. Germline CDR1 reads MNHEY; CDR2 reads SVGAGI. The CDR3 totals 15 residues. The V gene end was trimmed by 0 bases and the J gene end by 6 bases; junction bases not matched to a gene: 2. As DNA, the CDR3 is TGTGCCAGCAGTTACTCGGGACAGGGTGATGAAAAACTGTTTTTT. Protein: CASSYSGQGDEKLFF.

The V call is TRBV7-9, the J call TRBJ2-7; 8 bases are a match to TRBD1. This CDR3 has 16 amino acids. Germline-derived CDR1 and CDR2 are SEHNR and FQNEAQ (reference sequence). With 3 bases clipped from V and 9 bases from J, the junction kept 16 bases outside the gene matches. CDR3 nucleotide sequence: TGTGCCAGCAGCTTGCGGGGACCGACAGGGGCCGCGTGGCAGTACTTC. Its translation: CASSLRGPTGAAWQYF.

The gene calls are TRBV5-6 and TRBJ2-1, with 12 positions matching TRBD2. Germline CDR1 SGHDT, CDR2 YYEEEE. The CDR3 is 15 residues long. Losses at the gene ends were 4 bases for V and 8 bases for J; bases not matched to a gene: 7. The CDR3 region has the DNA TGTGCCAGCAGCCAGTGGACTAGCGGGGTCTATGAGCAGTTCTTC. It is translated as CASSQWTSGVYEQFF.

The rearrangement uses TRBV12-2 and TRBJ2-3; TRBD2 reflects the table's D call only, with no check against the DNA. TRBV12-2 is deemed a pseudogene. This CDR3 contains 16 residues. CDR3 bases: TGTGCAAGTCGCTTAGAAAGGACTCACTGGGGAGATACGCAGTATTTT. This sequence encodes CASRLERTHWGDTQYF.

The gene calls are TRBV18 and TRBJ2-2, with D maybe TRBD2 (7 bases). This CDR3 region has 15 residues. In germline, CDR1 is KGHSH, CDR2 LQKENI. Trimming left V 5 bases short and J 6 bases short, with 16 bases between. The CDR3 coding sequence is TGTGCCAGCTCAGCAGCGGGACGGGGGCCCGGGGAGCTGTTTTTT. It translates to CASSAAGRGPGELFF.

Only one count was recorded for this clone. The chain links TRBV5-1 to TRBJ2-5, with D possibly being TRBD1 (6 bases). Trimming shortened V by 4 bases and J by 3 bases, and 13 bases separated the two germline ends. The CDR3 extends over 14 amino acids. CDR1 SGHRS and CDR2 YFSETQ come from the germline V gene. The CDR3 loop is CASSAATGKETQYF. Written as DNA, the CDR3 is TGCGCCAGCAGCGCTGCCACAGGGAAAGAGACCCAGTACTTC.

Notes on this clone: Germline and junction disagree at one end, which may indicate a read error. The genes are TRBV7-9 and TRBJ2-1, with D tentatively TRBD2 (6 bases). This CDR3 has 15 amino acids. Per germline, CDR1 SEHNR and CDR2 FQNEAQ (reference sequence). The CDR3 region is CASSLAGGAYNEQFF. The CDR3 DNA sequence: TGTGCCAGCAGCCTAGCTGGCGGGGCTTACAATGAGCAGTTCTTC.

The V call is TRBV5-6, the J call TRBJ2-3; no definite D call. This CDR3 is built from 14 residues. Trimming cost V 3 bases and J 0 bases, with 8 bases left between them. Looked up from germline, CDR1 is SGHDT and CDR2 is YYEEEE. The CDR3 here is CASSSIESTDTQYF. CDR3 bases: TGTGCCAGCAGCTCAATAGAAAGCACAGATACGCAGTATTTT.

The chain couples TRBV10-3 to TRBJ1-3; D call uncertain. From germline, CDR1 is ENHRY and CDR2 SYGVKD. The CDR3 extends over 12 amino acids. Trimming pared 6 bases from V and 4 bases from J, leaving 7 bases between. The CDR3 here is CAIRSGGNTIYF. The CDR3 bases are TGTGCCATCAGGTCAGGCGGAAACACCATATATTTT.

V and J are TRBV19 and TRBJ1-5, with 10 bases identical to TRBD1. V dropped 6 bases and J dropped 4; count of bases not matched to a gene: 6. The CDR3 has 15 amino acids. The germline V gene encodes CDR1 LNHDA and CDR2 SQIVND (reference sequence). The chain's CDR3 is CASSPGQGRNQPQHF. The CDR3 DNA sequence: TGTGCCAGTAGCCCGGGACAGGGGCGAAATCAGCCCCAGCATTTT.

V and J are TRBV29-1 and TRBJ2-1, with 11 bases fitting TRBD2. CDR1 and CDR2 (germline): SQVTM, ANQGSEA. Trimming cost V 2 bases and J 4 bases; bases outside gene matches: 4. CDR3 length: 15 amino acids. CDR3 nucleotide sequence: TGCAGCGTTGAAACGACTAGCGGGGCTTACAATGAGCAGTTCTTC. Protein: CSVETTSGAYNEQFF.

The chain is built from TRBV6-1 and TRBJ1-5, with D possibly matching TRBD1 (5 bases). This CDR3 has 13 residues. Trimming took off 6 bases at V and 3 bases at J, with 9 bases between the two ends. Germline CDR1 MNHNS, CDR2 SASEGT. Written as DNA, the CDR3 is TGTGCCAGCAGACACAGGCCCAATCAGCCCCAGCATTTT. Translation: CASRHRPNQPQHF.

The chain is built from TRBV5-4 and TRBJ1-1; D is uncertain. CDR3 length: 13 residues. The germline V and J ends were trimmed by 2 bases and 0 bases, with 5 bases remaining between them. The germline gives CDR1 SGHNT, CDR2 YYREEE (reference sequence). As DNA, the CDR3 is TGTGCCAGCAGCTTATCCGTGAACACTGAAGCTTTCTTT. The encoded protein is CASSLSVNTEAFF. Complete variable domain (other parts from reference TRBV5-4 and TRBJ1-1): ETGVTQSPTHLIKTRGQQVTLRCSSQSGHNTVSWYQQALGQGPQFIFQYYREEENGRGNFPPRFSGLQFPNYSSELNVNALELDDSALYLCASSLSVNTEAFFGQGTRLTVV.

The V and J genes are TRBV6-6 and TRBJ1-6; a possible D gene is TRBD1 (5 bases). The CDR3 runs to 16 residues. The V gene lost 6 bases and the J gene lost 8 bases, with 20 bases spanning the gap. The germline gives CDR1 MNHNY, CDR2 SVGAGI (reference sequence). CDR3 nucleotide sequence: TGTGCCAGCAGCCAAGCCTCCAGCTGGGGGGATTCACCCCTCCACTTT. Translation gives CASSQASSWGDSPLHF.

This rearrangement joins TRBV19 to TRBJ2-5; TRBD2 agrees at 8 bases. Germline loops: CDR1 LNHDA, CDR2 SQIVND (reference sequence). The CDR3 spans 15 residues. Trimming removed 7 bases from V and 1 base from J; junction bases left unmatched: 8. CDR3 region: CASMGLGGGQETQYF. CDR3 bases: TGTGCCAGTATGGGACTAGGCGGGGGCCAAGAGACCCAGTACTTC.

This clone was seen a single time. The CDR3 loop reads CASTLQDTSYEQYF. The CDR3 DNA follows: TGTGCCAGCACCCTCCAGGACACCTCCTACGAGCAGTACTTC. This chain uses TRBV2 with TRBJ2-7, with D possibly matching TRBD1 (5 bases). The CDR3 has 14 residues. Germline assignment: CDR1 SNHLY and CDR2 FYNNEI. V lost 7 bases, J lost 0 bases, and 13 bases lay in between.

For the CDR3, the DNA is TGTGCCAGCAGCCCCTTGACAGGGTCTGAAATTGGGCAGTACTTC. It encodes CASSPLTGSEIGQYF. The J gene is TRBJ2-7, the V gene TRBV7-6, with TRBD1 matching over 7 bases. This CDR3 spans 15 amino acids. CDR1 and CDR2 from the germline V gene are SGHVS and FNYEAQ. V shed 5 bases, J shed 9 bases, and the junction held 16 bases outside the gene matches.

The chain is built from TRBV19 and TRBJ1-2; 7 positions agree with TRBD1. Germline CDR1 and CDR2: LNHDA and SQIVND (reference sequence). The CDR3 is 13 residues long. V gave up 6 bases and J gave up 4 bases; unmatched junction bases: 5. This CDR3 reads CASSPTGFYGYTF. The CDR3 coding sequence is TGTGCCAGTAGCCCGACAGGGTTCTATGGCTACACCTTC.

The V gene is TRBV29-1, the J gene TRBJ1-2; D is unresolved. From germline, CDR1 is SQVTM and CDR2 ANQGSEA. V was clipped by 4 bases and J by 0 bases, with 6 bases between them. This CDR3 contains 12 residues. This chain's CDR3 is CSVVATNYGYTF. DNA of the CDR3: TGCAGCGTTGTGGCAACTAACTATGGCTACACCTTC.